This T cell receptor (beta chain) is from a study of metastatic and nonmetastatic thyroid tumors. About the research overall: It was across blood and tumor or nodule tissue from malignant and benign thyroid patients that repertoires were compared. Study outcomes and limitations: Significantly higher TCR beta diversity was reportedly seen in malignant thyroid tumors than benign nodules, in blood and tumor.

CDR3 length: 14 amino acids. The ends lost 10 bases at V and 7 bases at J; junction bases unmatched: 12. Germline values: CDR1 SGHRS, CDR2 YFSETQ. In the authors' workflow: Variation in CDR3 across clinicopathological groups served as the basis for constructing a distant-metastasis classifier in papillary thyroid cancer. TCRdb re-analyzed the PCR reads using MiXCR. The V and J calls here are based on TCRdb, not the publication. Among over 70,000 clones listed, 18% were seen once. All patients were treatment-naive before thyroid surgery. With regard to this clone: Its antigen is not identified.

The specimen was blood. V gene TRBV5-1 combines with J gene TRBJ2-1; 9 bases are a match to TRBD2. The sequence was obtained from a female donor with papillary thyroid cancer or a benign thyroid nodule (not recorded which). Some clones in this sample may be carry-over from other donors' samples. In nucleotides, the CDR3 is TGCGCCTCAGCACTAGCGGGTCCACTAAATGAGCAGTTCTTC. It translates to CASALAGPLNEQFF.